This T cell receptor beta chain was identified in a study of T-cell reconstitution after alpha-beta-depleted transplantation in children. This CDR3 has 14 residues. The V and J ends lost 3 bases and 5 bases, in that order; junction bases with no gene match: 6. CDR1 and CDR2 from the germline V gene are SQVTM and ANQGSEA. Unique molecular identifiers featured in how the TCRbeta library was prepared. In TCRdb, the PCR reads were re-called with MiXCR into one record per CDR3 protein. In the table there are about 250,000 distinct CDR3 sequences, roughly a quarter of which are singletons. Notes on this clonotype: The antigen is undetermined.

Study outcomes and limitations: Reportedly, only several hundred clones from non-depleted graft cells drove alpha-beta T-cell counts at about two months. T-cell counts and diversity at one year post-transplant came mainly from newly produced T cells. Some patients owed their high day-60 TCRbeta diversity to surviving recipient T cells and thymic progenitors.

The material sequenced was PBMCs, mostly from graft donor cells, taken 360 days after TCRalphabeta/CD19-depleted stem cell transplant. This chain joins TRBV29-1 and TRBJ2-3, with 9 bases lining up with TRBD2. The sequence derives from a female patient between 2 and 15 years old who had a stem cell transplant for congenital amegakaryocytic thrombocytopenia, so the T cells may come from the graft donor. This chain's CDR3 is CSVDRWREGDTQYF. The DNA of the CDR3 is TGCAGCGTTGATAGATGGCGGGAGGGAGATACGCAGTATTTT.